This TCR beta chain was retrieved from a study of shared clonotypes between healthy human individuals. Adult Caucasians living in Nashville, Tennessee made up all of the donors. Profiled with immunoSEQ multiplex PCR; TCRdb holds only in-frame clones, not every one. The sample has nearly 500,000 clones; about three quarters are singletons. About this clone itself: Its target is not known.

Germline V gives CDR1 SGHDN, CDR2 FVKESK. V shed 1 base and J shed 4 bases, with 10 bases lying between them. The CDR3 is 15 amino acids. Study-wide points: Represented genetic and exposure-history diversity was restricted by having few donors.

Sequencing used PBMCs. The receptor's source is a woman in her forties in good health. Some clones in this sample may be carry-over from other donors' samples. This chain links TRBV14 with TRBJ2-2; the D is unclear. CDR3 sequence: CASSQVNRPTGELFF. In DNA form, the CDR3 reads TGTGCCAGCAGCCAAGTGAATCGGCCCACCGGGGAGCTGTTTTTT.